This TCR beta chain was captured by sequencing in a study of early T cells in non-severe SARS-CoV-2 infection. Study details: Sequencing targeted bulk RNA from unsorted whole blood, leaving chains unpaired.

Points from the study as a whole: Matches to VDJdb favored anti-spike CD8 responses and missed private and CD4 specificities.

For this clonotype: The antigen remains undetermined.

The CDR3 has 15 amino acids. V lost 2 bases to trimming and J lost 0 bases, with 5 bases between them. Attached unique molecular identifiers marked individual cDNA molecules. TCRdb recomputed calls from the 5' RACE reads with MiXCR, one row per CDR3 protein. The table shows about 110,000 distinct CDR3 sequences, with roughly 12% occurring only once. The TCR originated in an adult who was a healthcare worker with PCR-confirmed SARS-CoV-2 infection or an uninfected control (not recorded which). The chain joins TRBV12-3 or TRBV12-4 to TRBJ2-6; D unclear. This sample comprised whole blood, obtained at baseline. CDR3 sequence (DNA): TGTGCCAGCAGTTTACAAGCCTCTGGGGCCAACGTCCTGACTTTC. Its translation: CASSLQASGANVLTF.